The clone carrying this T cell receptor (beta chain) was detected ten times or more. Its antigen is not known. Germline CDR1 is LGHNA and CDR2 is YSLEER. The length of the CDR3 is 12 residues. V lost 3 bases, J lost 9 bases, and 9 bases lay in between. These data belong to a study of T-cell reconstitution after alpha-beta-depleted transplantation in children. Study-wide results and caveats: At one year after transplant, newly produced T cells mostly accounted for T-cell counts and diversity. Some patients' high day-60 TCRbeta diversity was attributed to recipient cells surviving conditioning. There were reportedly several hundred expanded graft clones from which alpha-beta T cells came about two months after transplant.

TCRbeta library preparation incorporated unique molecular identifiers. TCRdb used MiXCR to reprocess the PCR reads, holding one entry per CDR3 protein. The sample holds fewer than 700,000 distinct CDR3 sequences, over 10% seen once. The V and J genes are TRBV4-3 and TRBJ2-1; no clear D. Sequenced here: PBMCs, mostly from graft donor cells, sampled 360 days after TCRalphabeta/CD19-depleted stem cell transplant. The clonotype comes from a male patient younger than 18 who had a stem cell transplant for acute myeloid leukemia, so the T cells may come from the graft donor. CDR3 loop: CASSQVLGEQFF. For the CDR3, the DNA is TGCGCCAGCAGCCAGGTCCTCGGTGAGCAGTTCTTC.